A selection of T cell receptor beta chains follows, all from one sample in a study of CD8 T cells in Susac syndrome. TCRdb analysed the immunoSEQ multiplex PCR reads with MiXCR anew, one entry per CDR3 protein. This sample has more than 120,000 distinct CDR3 sequences, with approximately 93% found just once. The sample comprised CD4+ T cells from PBMCs. These receptors were taken from a human donor in good health. Both conserved end residues are part of each CDR3. Fields, in order: D gene, J gene, V gene, clone size, CDR3 DNA, CDR3 protein. The D gene is left open where the match is weak. Clone size is stated in some rows and not others, as once, few, many or a class when expanded.

d_call: -
j_call: TRBJ2-2
v_call: TRBV5-6
clone_size: -
cdr3_nt: TGTGCCAGCAGTCCCCCTCGGCAGGGGGGGACCGGGGAGCTGTTTTTT
cdr3_aa: CASSPPRQGGTGELFF

d_call: TRBD1
j_call: TRBJ1-2
v_call: TRBV3-1
clone_size: once
cdr3_nt: TGTGCCAGCAGCCAAGACAGGGGGGCCTATGGCTACACCTTC
cdr3_aa: CASSQDRGAYGYTF

d_call: -
j_call: TRBJ2-2
v_call: TRBV7-9
clone_size: -
cdr3_nt: TGTGCCAGCAGCTTATCGGTGAACACCGGGGAGCTGTTTTTT
cdr3_aa: CASSLSVNTGELFF

d_call: TRBD2
j_call: TRBJ2-1
v_call: TRBV5-4
clone_size: -
cdr3_nt: TGTGCCAGCAGCTGGGGGGGGAATGAGCAGTTCTTC
cdr3_aa: CASSWGGNEQFF

d_call: -
j_call: TRBJ1-1
v_call: TRBV30
clone_size: -
cdr3_nt: TGTGCCTGGAGTCCGGGGTACCTGAACACTGAAGCTTTCTTT
cdr3_aa: CAWSPGYLNTEAFF

d_call: -
j_call: TRBJ2-2
v_call: TRBV7-6
clone_size: -
cdr3_nt: TGTGCCAGCACCGACGTCGGGGAGCTGTTTTTT
cdr3_aa: CASTDVGELFF

d_call: TRBD1
j_call: TRBJ2-2
v_call: TRBV25-1
clone_size: -
cdr3_nt: TGTGCCAGCGCCCCAGGGGGTGCGAACACCGGGGAGCTGTTTTTT
cdr3_aa: CASAPGGANTGELFF

d_call: TRBD2
j_call: TRBJ2-7
v_call: TRBV10-3
clone_size: -
cdr3_nt: TGTGCCACCGGGACTAGCGGAAGTAACTACGAGCAGTACTTC
cdr3_aa: CATGTSGSNYEQYF

d_call: TRBD2
j_call: TRBJ2-7
v_call: TRBV5-4
clone_size: -
cdr3_nt: TGTGCCAGCAGCCCCCAGCGGGACCTTGCTGAGCAGTACTTC
cdr3_aa: CASSPQRDLAEQYF

d_call: TRBD2
j_call: TRBJ2-1
v_call: TRBV3-1
clone_size: -
cdr3_nt: TGTGCCAGCAGCCAAGATCTTGCGGGAGGGACCAATGAGCAGTTCTTC
cdr3_aa: CASSQDLAGGTNEQFF

d_call: TRBD1
j_call: TRBJ1-1
v_call: TRBV5-6
clone_size: -
cdr3_nt: TGTGCCAGCAGCTGGACAGGAATGAACACTGAAGCTTTCTTT
cdr3_aa: CASSWTGMNTEAFF

d_call: -
j_call: TRBJ2-5
v_call: TRBV4-1
clone_size: -
cdr3_nt: TGCGCCAGCAGCCATCTCCAAACCCAAGAGACCCAGTACTTC
cdr3_aa: CASSHLQTQETQYF

d_call: TRBD2
j_call: TRBJ2-7
v_call: TRBV30
clone_size: once
cdr3_nt: TGTGCCTGGAGTGTAAGCGGGGCCGGGGGATACTTC
cdr3_aa: CAWSVSGAGGYF

d_call: -
j_call: TRBJ2-7
v_call: TRBV20-1
clone_size: -
cdr3_nt: TGCAGTGCTTCCTTAAGTAGGGATTACGAGCAGTACTTC
cdr3_aa: CSASLSRDYEQYF

d_call: TRBD1
j_call: TRBJ1-5
v_call: TRBV30
clone_size: -
cdr3_nt: TGTGCCTGGAGTAGAACGGGGGCAGGGGGATTGACTAGCAATCAGCCCCAGCATTTT
cdr3_aa: CAWSRTGAGGLTSNQPQHF

d_call: TRBD2
j_call: TRBJ2-1
v_call: TRBV20-1
clone_size: -
cdr3_nt: TGCAGTGGGTCGGGACTAGCGGGAGTCCATGAGCAGTTCTTC
cdr3_aa: CSGSGLAGVHEQFF

d_call: TRBD2
j_call: TRBJ2-7
v_call: TRBV20-1
clone_size: -
cdr3_nt: TGCAGTGCTAGACTAGCGGGAAGGGAGCAGTACTTC
cdr3_aa: CSARLAGREQYF

d_call: TRBD1
j_call: TRBJ2-3
v_call: TRBV5-1
clone_size: -
cdr3_nt: TGCGCCAGCAGCCCTGGACAGGCCACAGATACGCAGTATTTT
cdr3_aa: CASSPGQATDTQYF

d_call: TRBD1
j_call: TRBJ1-2
v_call: TRBV20-1
clone_size: -
cdr3_nt: TGCAGTGCTAAGACAGGGAACTATGGCTACACCTTC
cdr3_aa: CSAKTGNYGYTF

d_call: TRBD2
j_call: TRBJ2-3
v_call: TRBV20-1
clone_size: -
cdr3_nt: TGCAGTGCCGAAGGACTAGCGGGAGCCCGCACAGATACGCAGTATTTT
cdr3_aa: CSAEGLAGARTDTQYF

d_call: -
j_call: TRBJ1-2
v_call: TRBV7-2
clone_size: -
cdr3_nt: TGTGCCAGCAGCCCCTACAGCCTTATTAACTATGGCTACACCTTC
cdr3_aa: CASSPYSLINYGYTF

d_call: -
j_call: TRBJ1-1
v_call: TRBV29-1
clone_size: -
cdr3_nt: TGCAGCGTTGAAGGGGCCATCGTACTTAGGAACACTGAAGCTTTCTTT
cdr3_aa: CSVEGAIVLRNTEAFF

d_call: -
j_call: TRBJ2-5
v_call: TRBV4-2
clone_size: -
cdr3_nt: TGTGCCAGCAGCCAAGAATTGGACAGACAAGAGACCCAGTACTTC
cdr3_aa: CASSQELDRQETQYF

d_call: -
j_call: TRBJ1-4
v_call: TRBV6-5
clone_size: -
cdr3_nt: TGTGCCAGCAGTACTGGTGAAAAACTGTTTTTT
cdr3_aa: CASSTGEKLFF

d_call: TRBD2
j_call: TRBJ2-7
v_call: TRBV9
clone_size: -
cdr3_nt: TGTGCCAGCAGCACCCGGACTAGCGGGGAGCAGTACTTC
cdr3_aa: CASSTRTSGEQYF

d_call: TRBD2
j_call: TRBJ2-1
v_call: TRBV5-1
clone_size: -
cdr3_nt: TGCGCCAGCAGTCTGCGGGCCCTAGCGGGGGTGAACAATGAGCAGTTCTTC
cdr3_aa: CASSLRALAGVNNEQFF

d_call: -
j_call: TRBJ2-1
v_call: TRBV12-3/TRBV12-4
clone_size: -
cdr3_nt: TGTGCCAGCAGTGCCTTAACATCCCTCTACAATGAGCAGTTCTTC
cdr3_aa: CASSALTSLYNEQFF

d_call: -
j_call: TRBJ1-1
v_call: TRBV3-1
clone_size: -
cdr3_nt: TGTGCCAGCAGCCAAGATATACAGGGGAACACTGAAGCTTTCTTT
cdr3_aa: CASSQDIQGNTEAFF

d_call: -
j_call: TRBJ1-1
v_call: TRBV3-1
clone_size: -
cdr3_nt: TGTGCCAGCAGCCAGCGTAGGAACACTGAAGCTTTCTTT
cdr3_aa: CASSQRRNTEAFF

d_call: -
j_call: TRBJ1-1
v_call: TRBV5-1
clone_size: -
cdr3_nt: TGCGCCAGCAGCATAGGTGGGGGCACTGAAGCTTTCTTT
cdr3_aa: CASSIGGGTEAFF

d_call: -
j_call: TRBJ1-1
v_call: TRBV20-1
clone_size: once
cdr3_nt: TGCAGTGCTACAGTAAACACTGAAGCTTTCTTT
cdr3_aa: CSATVNTEAFF

d_call: -
j_call: TRBJ2-2
v_call: TRBV9
clone_size: -
cdr3_nt: TGTGCCAGCAGCGTTCGGACTACCCGGAACACCGGGGAGCTGTTTTTT
cdr3_aa: CASSVRTTRNTGELFF

d_call: -
j_call: TRBJ2-3
v_call: TRBV13
clone_size: once
cdr3_nt: TGTGCCAGCAGTTCAGCTTCGCGGGATACGCAGTATTTT
cdr3_aa: CASSSASRDTQYF

d_call: -
j_call: TRBJ1-1
v_call: TRBV6-5
clone_size: -
cdr3_nt: TGTGCCAGCAGTCCTGAGATGAACACTGAAGCTTTCTTT
cdr3_aa: CASSPEMNTEAFF

d_call: TRBD2
j_call: TRBJ2-1
v_call: TRBV5-1
clone_size: -
cdr3_nt: TGCGCCAGCAGCTTTCTAGCGGGAGTTTCCTACAATGAGCAGTTCTTC
cdr3_aa: CASSFLAGVSYNEQFF

d_call: TRBD2
j_call: TRBJ2-4
v_call: TRBV20-1
clone_size: -
cdr3_nt: TGCAGTGCTAGGCCTCTAGCGGGAGGGGGGGACATTCAGTACTTC
cdr3_aa: CSARPLAGGGDIQYF

d_call: TRBD1
j_call: TRBJ2-7
v_call: TRBV20-1
clone_size: once
cdr3_nt: TGCAGTGCTAGAGTTAGGGCCGGGACAGGTCCCTACGAGCAGTACTTC
cdr3_aa: CSARVRAGTGPYEQYF

d_call: -
j_call: TRBJ1-1
v_call: TRBV3-1
clone_size: once
cdr3_nt: TGTGCCAGCAGCCAAGACGGAGAATACACTGAAGCTTTCTTT
cdr3_aa: CASSQDGEYTEAFF

d_call: TRBD1
j_call: TRBJ1-1
v_call: TRBV30
clone_size: -
cdr3_nt: TGTGCCTGGAGTCACCGGGACAGGGGTGAAGCTTTCTTT
cdr3_aa: CAWSHRDRGEAFF

d_call: TRBD2
j_call: TRBJ2-7
v_call: TRBV20-1
clone_size: -
cdr3_nt: TGCAGTGCTAGCCCTTTGGCTAGCGGGACGAAGTCCTACGAGCAGTACTTC
cdr3_aa: CSASPLASGTKSYEQYF